Listed here is a single TCR beta chain. This clonotype was observed at least ten times. No cognate antigen has been identified for it. No much larger clone exists at a distance of one base, and base qualities are not known. Graves' hyperthyroidism was defined as stable when no progression to ophthalmopathy occurred over 18 months of follow-up. Hyperthyroidism patients were newly diagnosed, had a disease duration of under 2 months, and were aged 18 to 65 years. Patients with uncontrolled infections, other autoimmune diseases, pregnancy or lactation were excluded. Clinical symptoms, serum thyroxine and TRAb, thyroid ultrasound, and orbital computed tomography formed the basis for the diagnoses. Ficoll-Paque density gradient centrifugation was used to isolate PBMCs from approximately 10 ml of fresh peripheral blood. Total RNA was extracted using Trizol reagent, and RNA quality was assessed on an Agilent 2100 Bioanalyzer.

This sample stems from a study of T cells in Graves' hyperthyroidism and ophthalmopathy (dated 2019 in TCRdb). For context, the study as a whole: Peripheral blood was sampled at the time of initial diagnosis, prior to any treatment. To identify TCR V-J signatures that set the groups apart, the researchers used a discovery cohort of 90 to 100 patients, made up of 40 to 45 with Graves' ophthalmopathy and 55 to 65 with stable Graves' hyperthyroidism. Whether ophthalmopathy could be predicted prospectively was tested in an independent validation cohort made up of 18 to 20 hyperthyroidism patients plus 17 patients who later progressed to ophthalmopathy. The roughly 94 discovery patients were randomly divided into training and test sets at a 7:3 ratio. In addition, the study compared T-cell repertoires in thyroid tissue and in blood from several Graves' hyperthyroidism patients. After blood sampling, hyperthyroidism patients were treated with methimazole at a starting dose of 30 mg daily, and ophthalmopathy patients were treated with high-dose intravenous methylprednisolone. The paper describes TCR Vbeta CDR3 sequencing of 135 peripheral blood samples, made up of 43 ophthalmopathy patients, approximately 73 hyperthyroidism patients and approximately 17 progressor patients.

Amplification of TCR beta CDR3 regions was carried out from RNA transcripts. For the first round of RT-PCR on the TCR CDR3, the HTBI primer set was used together with the Qiagen OneStep RT-PCR kit. The libraries were constructed in a second round of multiplex PCR and then size-selected and purified. Sequencing of the libraries was done on an Illumina HiSeq2000 using paired-end 100 bp reads. In the original analysis: SOAPnuke was used to process the raw data, with reads discarded if the reads contained adapters or uncalled bases, had a mean Phred below 15, or lacked an exact constant-primer or identifier match. COPE v1.2.5 was used to merge the high-quality paired reads, and each unique nucleotide sequence was defined as a clonotype. Clonotypes were aligned to IMGT TRBV, TRBD and TRBJ reference segments using MiTCR v1.1. Analysis was restricted to V-J combinations with a frequency above 0.0001, which covered about 99% of repertoires. The TCS score was defined as F50 (clonal expansion) divided by E x V (chaos), with BLOSUM62-based TCRdist calculated between CDR3 peptides within each V-J. Welch's t-statistics and random forest reduced around 520 V-J features to some 14, which were used in a naive Bayes classifier (R e1071). TCRdb reprocessing: public reads trimmed at Q25 with fastp, clones called with MiXCR, in-frame beta chains kept. Each CDR3 protein appears once, grouped with its most common genes and DNA. Clone size and V and J calls follow TCRdb, not the original study. The sample yields 500,000 to 750,000 distinct CDR3 sequences; around 14% were counted once. Of the sample, around 7.5% falls within the top ten clones.

For CDR1 and CDR2, the germline V gene (reference sequence) lists SEHNR and FQNEAQ. The junction carries 17 bases between V and J, which are trimmed by 5 bases and 0 bases respectively. Counted from cysteine to phenylalanine, this CDR3 has 16 amino acids. The retained sequence is limited to the CDR3, 48 bases, with the frame set at the first base. Findings and caveats that apply to the study as a whole: Most expanded thyroid clonotypes (frequency above 0.001) were also detected in blood, a finding suggesting that blood repertoires may reflect thyroid immune responses. Sample size was not statistically predetermined, and investigators were not blinded to group allocation. In validation, the model predicted progression to ophthalmopathy a median of approximately 6.6 months before onset, with approximately 71% sensitivity and about 75% specificity. A model built on a 13 V-J signature distinguished ophthalmopathy from stable hyperthyroidism, reaching over 85% sensitivity and around 81% specificity in cross-validation and 80%/75% in testing.

The TCR sequence derives from a woman in her thirties with Graves' hyperthyroidism. This chain is built from TRBV7-9 and TRBJ2-7; a tentative D call is TRBD2 (5 bases match). What was sequenced was blood. The CDR3 corresponds to CASSHKTLGSSYEQYF. The nucleotide sequence is given as TGTGCCAGCAGCCATAAAACCCTAGGGAGCTCCTACGAGCAGTACTTC. With the rest looked up from the reference TRBV7-9 and TRBJ2-7 genes rather than sequenced, the full variable domain is DTGVSQNPRHKITKRGQNVTFRCDPISEHNRLYWYRQTLGQGPEFLTYFQNEAQLEKSRLLSDRFSAERPKGSFSTLEIQRTEQGDSAMYLCASSHKTLGSSYEQYFGPGTRLTVT.